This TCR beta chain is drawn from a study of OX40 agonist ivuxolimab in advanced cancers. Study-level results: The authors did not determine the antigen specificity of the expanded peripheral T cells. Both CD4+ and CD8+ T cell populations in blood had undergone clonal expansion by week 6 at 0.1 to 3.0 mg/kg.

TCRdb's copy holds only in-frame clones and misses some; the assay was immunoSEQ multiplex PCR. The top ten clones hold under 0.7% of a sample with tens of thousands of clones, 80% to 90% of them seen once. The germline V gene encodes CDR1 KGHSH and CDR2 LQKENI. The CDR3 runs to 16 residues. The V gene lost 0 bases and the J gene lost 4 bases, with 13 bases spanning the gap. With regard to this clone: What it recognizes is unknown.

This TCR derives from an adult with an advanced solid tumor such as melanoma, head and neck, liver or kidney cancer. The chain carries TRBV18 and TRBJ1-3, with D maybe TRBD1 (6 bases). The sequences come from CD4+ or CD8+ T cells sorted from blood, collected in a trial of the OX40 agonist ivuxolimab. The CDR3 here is CASSPPDRTAGNTIYF. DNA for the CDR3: TGTGCCAGCTCACCACCAGACAGGACCGCGGGAAACACCATATATTTT.